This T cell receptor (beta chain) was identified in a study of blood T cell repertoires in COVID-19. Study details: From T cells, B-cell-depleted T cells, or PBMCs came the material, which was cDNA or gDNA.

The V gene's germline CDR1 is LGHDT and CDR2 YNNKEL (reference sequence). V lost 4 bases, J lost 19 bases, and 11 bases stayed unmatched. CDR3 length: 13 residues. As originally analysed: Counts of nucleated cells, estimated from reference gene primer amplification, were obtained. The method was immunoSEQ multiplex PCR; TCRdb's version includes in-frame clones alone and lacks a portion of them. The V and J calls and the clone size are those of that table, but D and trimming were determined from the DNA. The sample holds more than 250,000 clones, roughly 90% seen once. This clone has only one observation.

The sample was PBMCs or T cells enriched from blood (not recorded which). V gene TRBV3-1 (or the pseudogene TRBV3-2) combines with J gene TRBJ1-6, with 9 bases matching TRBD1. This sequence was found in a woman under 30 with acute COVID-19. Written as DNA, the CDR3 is TGTGCCAGCAGCCGCTCCGGGGGACAGGGTTATCACTTT. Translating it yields CASSRSGGQGYHF.